This T cell receptor (beta chain) is drawn from a study of CD8 T cells in Susac syndrome. Details on this clonotype: Its target is unknown.

The germline gives CDR1 MNHEY, CDR2 SMNVEV (reference sequence). This CDR3 contains 14 residues. Trimming took off 9 bases at V and 0 bases at J, with 12 bases between the two ends. Random hexamers primed reverse transcription of roughly 0.5 to 1 ug RNA. The authors amplified TCR beta CDR3 across 54 Vbeta and 13 Jbeta using immunoSEQ multiplex PCR. A single record per CDR3 protein comes from TCRdb applying MiXCR to the immunoSEQ multiplex PCR reads. Among some 170,000 distinct CDR3 sequences, approximately 94% were seen once, and the ten largest hold over 0.09%. Study-level findings and limits: It was acknowledged in the study that the number of individuals who were included in its TCR sequencing and HLA analysis was relatively small.

In the multiple sclerosis control group, patients were treatment-naive and had stable or active relapsing-remitting disease. TEMRA cells underwent FACS enrichment and CD8+ and CD4+ T cells underwent negative isolation. The chain has TRBV27 and TRBJ2-1; D is ambiguous. The source material was CD4+ T cells from PBMCs. The source is a human donor with multiple sclerosis. CDR3 sequence reads: CASSPGSSYNEQFF. In nucleotides, the CDR3 is TGTGCCAGTTCCCCGGGCAGCTCCTACAATGAGCAGTTCTTC.